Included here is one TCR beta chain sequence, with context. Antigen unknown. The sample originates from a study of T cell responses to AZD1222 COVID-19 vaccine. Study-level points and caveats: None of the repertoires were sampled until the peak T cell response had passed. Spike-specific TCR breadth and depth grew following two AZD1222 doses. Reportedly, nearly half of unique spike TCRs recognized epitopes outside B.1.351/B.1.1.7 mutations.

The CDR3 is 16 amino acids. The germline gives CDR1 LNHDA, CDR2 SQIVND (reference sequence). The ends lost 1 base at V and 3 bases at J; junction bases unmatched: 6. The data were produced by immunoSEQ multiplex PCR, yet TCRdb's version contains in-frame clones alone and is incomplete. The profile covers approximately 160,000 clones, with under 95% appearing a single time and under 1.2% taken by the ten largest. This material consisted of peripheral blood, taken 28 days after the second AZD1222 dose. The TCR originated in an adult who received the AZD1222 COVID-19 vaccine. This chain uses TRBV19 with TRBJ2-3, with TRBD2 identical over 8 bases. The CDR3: CASSIGGGGHTDTQYF. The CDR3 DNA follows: TGTGCCAGTAGTATAGGCGGCGGGGGGCATACAGATACGCAGTATTTT.